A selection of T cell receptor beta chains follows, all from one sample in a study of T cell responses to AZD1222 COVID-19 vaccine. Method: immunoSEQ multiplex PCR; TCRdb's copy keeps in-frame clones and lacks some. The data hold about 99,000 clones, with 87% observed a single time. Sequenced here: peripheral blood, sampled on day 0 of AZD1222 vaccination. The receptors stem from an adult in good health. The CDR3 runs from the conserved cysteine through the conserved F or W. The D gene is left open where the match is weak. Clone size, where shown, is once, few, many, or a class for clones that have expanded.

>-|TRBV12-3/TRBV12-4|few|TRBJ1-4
CASSLGEKLFF
TGTGCCAGCAGTCTTGGAGAAAAACTGTTTTTT
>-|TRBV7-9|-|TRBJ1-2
CASSSRLGQRNYGYTF
TGTGCCAGCAGCTCCCGTCTCGGACAGCGGAACTATGGCTACACCTTC
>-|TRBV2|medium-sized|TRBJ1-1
CASSETALDNEAFF
TGTGCCAGCAGTGAAACGGCTTTAGATAATGAAGCTTTCTTT
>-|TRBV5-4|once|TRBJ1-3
CASSLPGGNTIYF
TGTGCCAGCAGCTTGCCGGGGGGAAACACCATATATTTT
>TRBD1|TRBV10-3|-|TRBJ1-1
CAISESGSGTGTFF
TGTGCCATCAGTGAGTCTGGGTCGGGGACAGGGACTTTCTTT
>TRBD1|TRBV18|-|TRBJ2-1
CASSRLGTGGFAEQFF
TGTGCCAGCTCACGGCTGGGGACAGGGGGATTCGCTGAGCAGTTCTTC
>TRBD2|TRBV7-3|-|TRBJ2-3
CASSLGAGGFTDTQYF
TGTGCCAGCAGCTTAGGGGCGGGAGGGTTCACAGATACGCAGTATTTT
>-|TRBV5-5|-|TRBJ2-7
CASSGGVQSSYEQYF
TGTGCCAGCAGCGGCGGCGTCCAAAGCTCCTACGAGCAGTACTTC
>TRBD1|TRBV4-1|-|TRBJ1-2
CASSPTGWYGYTF
TGCGCCAGCAGCCCGACAGGGTGGTATGGCTACACCTTC
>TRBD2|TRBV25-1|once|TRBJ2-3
CASTRREGLRDTQYF
TGTGCCAGCACGAGGCGGGAGGGCCTGAGAGATACGCAGTATTTT
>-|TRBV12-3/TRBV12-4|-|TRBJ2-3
CASSLARTDTQYF
TGTGCCAGCAGTTTAGCGAGAACAGATACGCAGTATTTT
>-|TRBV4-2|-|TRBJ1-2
CASSRLPRQGEGGYTF
TGTGCCAGCAGCCGCTTGCCTCGGCAGGGTGAGGGAGGCTACACCTTC
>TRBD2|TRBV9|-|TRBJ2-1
CASSVATSSGALPFF
TGTGCCAGCAGCGTAGCGACATCAAGCGGGGCACTCCCGTTCTTC
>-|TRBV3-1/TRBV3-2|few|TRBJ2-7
CASSQDVSRVSSYEQYF
TGTGCCAGCAGCCAAGATGTGAGCAGGGTGAGCTCCTACGAGCAGTACTTC
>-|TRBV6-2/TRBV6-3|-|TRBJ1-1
CASSYDREEDIPNTEAFF
TGTGCCAGCAGTTACGATCGTGAGGAGGATATTCCGAACACTGAAGCTTTCTTT
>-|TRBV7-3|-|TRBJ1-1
CASSLNPFAAEAFF
TGTGCCAGCAGCTTAAACCCATTCGCGGCCGAAGCTTTCTTT
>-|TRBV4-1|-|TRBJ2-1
CASSQDIGGSNEQFF
TGCGCCAGCAGCCAAGATATAGGGGGTTCAAATGAGCAGTTCTTC
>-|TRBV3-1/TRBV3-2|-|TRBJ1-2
CASSQDRKFGYTF
TGTGCCAGCAGCCAAGACAGAAAATTTGGCTACACCTTC
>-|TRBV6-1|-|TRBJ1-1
CASSEDPRLEAFF
TGTGCCAGCAGTGAAGACCCTAGACTTGAAGCTTTCTTT
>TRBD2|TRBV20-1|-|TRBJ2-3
CSASSGRGVDTQYF
TGCAGTGCCAGTAGCGGGAGGGGAGTAGATACGCAGTATTTT
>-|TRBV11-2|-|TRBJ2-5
CASSLDLSFLGQGKETQYF
TGTGCCAGCAGCTTAGATCTTAGTTTTCTCGGACAAGGGAAAGAGACCCAGTACTTC
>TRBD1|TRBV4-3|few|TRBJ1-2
CASSQGVGGWYGYTF
TGCGCCAGCAGCCAAGGGGTAGGGGGCTGGTATGGCTACACCTTC
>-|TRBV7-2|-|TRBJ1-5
CASSLDPASNQPQHF
TGTGCCAGCAGCTTAGATCCAGCTAGCAATCAGCCCCAGCATTTT
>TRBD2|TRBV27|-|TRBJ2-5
CASSLRGGPPQETQYF
TGTGCCAGCAGTTTACGCGGGGGGCCTCCGCAGGAGACCCAGTACTTC
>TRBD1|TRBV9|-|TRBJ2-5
CASSVAGTGGYETQYF
TGTGCCAGCAGCGTAGCCGGGACAGGGGGCTATGAGACCCAGTACTTC
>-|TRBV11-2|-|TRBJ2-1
CASSLEGEQFF
TGTGCCAGCAGCTTGGAAGGTGAGCAGTTCTTC
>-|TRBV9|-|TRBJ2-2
CASSAWGAGELFF
TGTGCCAGCAGCGCGTGGGGGGCCGGGGAGCTGTTTTTT
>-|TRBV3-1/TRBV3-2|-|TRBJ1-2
CASSPRGNYGYTF
TGTGCCAGCAGCCCCAGGGGAAATTATGGCTACACCTTC
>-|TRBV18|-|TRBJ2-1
CASSAAEGLPYNEQFF
TGTGCCAGCTCAGCCGCCGAGGGGCTTCCCTACAATGAGCAGTTCTTC
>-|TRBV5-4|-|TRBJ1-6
CASSAPGQLNSPLHF
TGTGCCAGCAGCGCCCCCGGACAGCTTAATTCACCCCTCCACTTT
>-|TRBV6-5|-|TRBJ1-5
CASSSGSGKRPQHF
TGTGCCAGCAGTAGCGGTTCAGGGAAGAGGCCCCAGCATTTT
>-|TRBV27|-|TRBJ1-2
CASSLSGGRTGYTF
TGTGCCAGCAGTTTAAGTGGGGGGCGAACTGGCTACACCTTC
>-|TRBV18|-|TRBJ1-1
CASSQGYGNTEAFF
TGTGCCAGCTCACAGGGGTATGGTAACACTGAAGCTTTCTTT
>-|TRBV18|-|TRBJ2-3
CASSPPSRTDTQYF
TGTGCCAGCTCCCCTCCTAGCCGAACAGATACGCAGTATTTT
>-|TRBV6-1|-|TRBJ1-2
CASSEIKSNYGYTF
TGTGCCAGCAGTGAAATTAAATCTAACTATGGCTACACCTTC
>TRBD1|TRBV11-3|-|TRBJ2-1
CASSPRGGQGKGGTYNEQFF
TGTGCCAGCAGCCCACGGGGGGGACAGGGGAAAGGCGGCACCTACAATGAGCAGTTCTTC
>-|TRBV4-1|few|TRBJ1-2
CASSQDGQARGYGYTF
TGCGCCAGCAGCCAAGACGGGCAGGCGCGGGGCTATGGCTACACCTTC
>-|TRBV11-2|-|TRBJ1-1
CASNNRRVSTEAFF
TGTGCCAGCAACAATCGCCGGGTCAGCACTGAAGCTTTCTTT
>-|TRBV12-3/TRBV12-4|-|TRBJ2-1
CASSRTDHEQFF
TGTGCCAGCAGTAGGACTGACCACGAGCAGTTCTTC
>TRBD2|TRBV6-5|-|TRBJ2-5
CASSYSGGQETQYF
TGTGCCAGCAGTTACTCGGGGGGGCAAGAGACCCAGTACTTC
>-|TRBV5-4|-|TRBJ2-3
CASRGGQLPTDTQYF
TGTGCCAGCAGGGGGGGGCAGTTACCCACAGATACGCAGTATTTT
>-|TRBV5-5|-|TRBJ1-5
CASSPEGSLAQHF
TGTGCCAGCAGCCCCGAGGGCAGTCTGGCCCAGCATTTT
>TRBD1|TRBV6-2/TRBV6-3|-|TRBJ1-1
CASSPGGWTEAFF
TGTGCCAGCAGTCCAGGGGGCTGGACTGAAGCTTTCTTT
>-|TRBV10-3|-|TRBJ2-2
CAIMAGGPNTGELFF
TGTGCCATCATGGCCGGGGGGCCGAACACCGGGGAGCTGTTTTTT
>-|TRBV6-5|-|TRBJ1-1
CASIWSGTGLTEAFF
TGTGCCAGCATTTGGTCAGGGACCGGTCTTACGGAAGCTTTCTTT
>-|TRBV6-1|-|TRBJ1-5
CASSDPYSNQPQHF
TGTGCCAGCAGTGACCCTTATAGCAATCAGCCCCAGCATTTT
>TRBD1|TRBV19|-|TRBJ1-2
CASRGQGARGGGYTF
TGTGCCAGTAGAGGACAGGGGGCGCGGGGAGGCGGCTACACCTTC
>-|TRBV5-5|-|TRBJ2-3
CASSERDTQYF
TGTGCCAGCAGCGAAAGAGATACGCAGTATTTT
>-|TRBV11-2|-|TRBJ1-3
CASSFIGNTIYF
TGTGCCAGCAGCTTCATTGGAAACACCATATATTTT
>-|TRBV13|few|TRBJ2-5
CASSERGAWETQYF
TGTGCCAGCAGCGAACGGGGGGCTTGGGAGACCCAGTACTTC
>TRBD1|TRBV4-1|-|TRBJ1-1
CASSPGQALLLNTEAFF
TGCGCCAGCAGCCCCGGACAGGCTCTTTTATTGAACACTGAAGCTTTCTTT